The 22 T cell receptor beta chains reported below all come from one sample, sequenced in a study. Adaptor-ligated barcode primers were used to amplify TRBV12-4/TRBJ1-2 clonotypes. A single record per CDR3 protein comes from TCRdb applying MiXCR to the multiplex PCR reads. The sample contains 140 or so distinct CDR3 sequences, around 5.6% of which appear only once. Sequencing input: naive CD4+ T cells sorted from blood. Subset: naive CD4+ T cells, CD4+CD45RA+CD25-. Receptors were obtained from a female donor with breast cancer.

By frequency in the sample, this clonotype is large. The chain joins TRBV12-3 or TRBV12-4 to TRBJ1-2, with D possibly TRBD1 on 5 matching bases. This CDR3 has 14 amino acids. Trimming removed 7 bases at V and 8 bases at J, with 20 bases between. Here the CDR3 reads CASTPQDTTYGYTF. The CDR3 DNA follows: TGTGCCAGCACTCCACAGGACACAACCTACGGCTACACCTTC.

This clonotype counts as large. The rearrangement uses TRBV12-3 or TRBV12-4 and TRBJ1-2; D might be TRBD1 (6 bases). The CDR3 spans 15 residues. The V gene lost 4 bases and the J gene lost 4 bases, with 16 bases spanning the gap. CDR3 coding DNA: TGTGCCAGCAGTTCACAAACGACAGGAACCTATGGCTACACCTTC. It translates to CASSSQTTGTYGYTF.

This clonotype qualifies as large. The genes are TRBV12-3 or TRBV12-4 and TRBJ1-2; 9 nucleotides agree with TRBD1. V lost 6 bases to trimming and J lost 7 bases; unmatched junction nucleotides: 9. This CDR3 region has 14 residues. CDR3: CASSSGTGLGGYTF. The CDR3 coding sequence is TGTGCCAGCAGCTCCGGGACAGGGTTGGGTGGCTACACCTTC.

By its share, this clonotype is large (0.1 to 1%). This chain connects TRBV12-3 or TRBV12-4 to TRBJ1-2, with D possibly being TRBD1 (5 bases). Trimming pared 2 bases from V and 7 bases from J, leaving 11 bases between. The CDR3 sequence is 13 residues long. The DNA of the CDR3 is TGTGCCAGCAGTTTATCAGGGTCGAGTGGCTACACCTTC. Amino acids: CASSLSGSSGYTF.

By its share, this clonotype is hyperexpanded. The rearrangement links TRBV12-3 or TRBV12-4 to TRBJ1-2; no clear D gene. The CDR3 length is 16 residues. V was clipped by 5 bases and J by 0 bases, with 16 bases between them. The CDR3 region is CASSHIGYSSNYGYTF. For the CDR3, the DNA is TGTGCCAGCAGTCACATTGGCTACAGTTCTAACTATGGCTACACCTTC.

This clonotype is judged large. The chain joins TRBV12-3 or TRBV12-4 to TRBJ1-2, with D unresolved. Trimming pared 1 base from V and 6 bases from J, leaving 3 bases between. The CDR3 is 11 residues long. CDR3 residues: CASSLGHGYTF. The DNA for the CDR3 is TGTGCCAGCAGTTTAGGGCATGGCTACACCTTC.

This clonotype is hyperexpanded in the sample. The CDR3 DNA sequence: TGTGCCAGCAGTCTCCACTATAATGGCTACACCTTC. This gives the protein CASSLHYNGYTF. This chain joins TRBV12-3 or TRBV12-4 and TRBJ1-2; D unresolved. This CDR3 spans 12 amino acids. Trimming removed 5 bases at V and 6 bases at J, with 10 bases between.

Within the sample, this clonotype is large. V is TRBV12-3 or TRBV12-4 and J is TRBJ1-2; D gene ambiguous. The CDR3 runs to 12 residues. V was shortened by 5 bases and J by 4 bases, with 8 bases between the two germline ends. This CDR3 reads CASSHASYGYTF. The CDR3 DNA reads as TGTGCCAGCAGTCACGCCAGCTATGGCTACACCTTC.

This clonotype is large in the sample. This chain uses TRBV12-3 or TRBV12-4 with TRBJ1-2, with D maybe TRBD1 (5 bases). The CDR3 has 13 amino acids. V lost 6 bases, J lost 4 bases, and 12 bases lay in between. The CDR3 spells CASRSEQVYGYTF. The CDR3 bases are TGTGCCAGCAGAAGTGAACAGGTCTATGGCTACACCTTC.

By share, this clonotype counts as large. The V call is TRBV12-3 or TRBV12-4, the J call TRBJ1-2; possible D gene TRBD1, 5 bases. The CDR3 extends over 13 amino acids. V lost 2 bases to trimming and J lost 6 bases, with 10 bases between them. CDR3 residues: CASSLIQGDGYTF. For the CDR3, the DNA is TGTGCCAGCAGTTTAATCCAGGGTGATGGCTACACCTTC.

The V gene is TRBV12-3 or TRBV12-4, the J gene TRBJ1-2; D may be TRBD1 (6 bases). The CDR3 is 11 residues long. Trimming took off 4 bases at V and 9 bases at J, with 9 bases between the two ends. The CDR3 DNA reads TGTGCCAGCAGTTCCCGGGACAGCTACACCTTC. Its protein is CASSSRDSYTF.

In its sample, this clonotype ranks as large. The gene calls are TRBV12-3 or TRBV12-4 and TRBJ1-2; unclear D gene. Trimming removed 5 bases from V and 8 bases from J, with 9 bases in between. The CDR3 covers 11 residues. This CDR3 reads CASSEGGGYTF. DNA for the CDR3: TGTGCCAGCAGTGAGGGAGGAGGCTACACCTTC.

The J gene is TRBJ1-2, the V gene TRBV12-3 or TRBV12-4; the D gene is possibly TRBD1 (6 bases). The V end was cut by 5 bases, the J end by 1 base, with 8 bases between. The CDR3 is made up of 13 amino acids. The CDR3 spells CASSQQGNYGYTF. The CDR3 DNA sequence: TGTGCCAGCAGTCAACAGGGTAACTATGGCTACACCTTC.

This clonotype rates as large. The rearrangement links TRBV12-3 or TRBV12-4 to TRBJ1-2; the D is unclear. The CDR3 is 13 residues long. V lost 4 bases and J lost 0, with 6 bases in between. The CDR3 reads CASSSKANYGYTF. The DNA of the CDR3 is TGTGCCAGCAGTTCGAAAGCTAACTATGGCTACACCTTC.

This clonotype qualifies as hyperexpanded (1% or more). The chain couples TRBV12-3 or TRBV12-4 to TRBJ1-2; D is uncertain. V lost 5 bases, J lost 5 bases, and 9 bases lay in between. This CDR3 is built from 12 residues. This chain's CDR3 is CASSSTDYGYTF. The CDR3 coding sequence is TGTGCCAGCAGTAGTACGGATTATGGCTACACCTTC.

By share, this clonotype ranks as hyperexpanded (1% or more). As DNA, the CDR3 is TGTGCCAGCACCCAAACAGAGTCCTATGGCTACACCTTC. Amino acids: CASTQTESYGYTF. The rearrangement uses TRBV12-3 or TRBV12-4 and TRBJ1-2; D not certain. Trimming shortened V by 7 bases and J by 4 bases, and 13 bases separated the two germline ends. This CDR3 contains 13 residues.

This clonotype is labeled large. The gene calls are TRBV12-3 or TRBV12-4 and TRBJ1-2; unclear D gene. The ends were cut back, 5 bases at V and 3 bases at J, with 4 bases in the middle. This CDR3 is built from 11 residues. The DNA of the CDR3 is TGTGCCAGCAGTGTCGACTATGGCTACACCTTC. Its translation is CASSVDYGYTF.

By sample fraction, this clonotype is large. The genes are TRBV12-3 or TRBV12-4 and TRBJ1-2; D unclear. Trimming removed 1 base from V and 2 bases from J, with 5 bases in between. The CDR3 covers 13 residues. This chain's CDR3 is CASSLGHNYGYTF. The CDR3 bases are TGTGCCAGCAGTTTAGGGCACAACTATGGCTACACCTTC.

This clonotype is classed as large. The CDR3 protein is CASSFGFRGYTF. The DNA for the CDR3 is TGTGCCAGCAGTTTCGGGTTCAGGGGCTACACCTTC. The V and J genes are TRBV12-3 or TRBV12-4 and TRBJ1-2; no definite D call. CDR3 length: 12 amino acids. V gave up 3 bases and J gave up 8 bases, with 10 bases separating them.

By frequency in the sample, this clonotype is large (0.1 to 1%). This sequence joins TRBV12-3 or TRBV12-4 and TRBJ1-2, with D unclear. V was clipped by 2 bases and J by 8 bases, with 6 bases between them. This CDR3 comprises 11 residues. In nucleotides, the CDR3 is TGTGCCAGCAGTTTAAGACTGGGCTACACCTTC. It specifies CASSLRLGYTF.

This clonotype is large by share. The chain links TRBV12-3 or TRBV12-4 to TRBJ1-2, with D perhaps TRBD1 (6 bases). Trimming shortened V by 4 bases and J by 5 bases, and 8 bases separated the two germline ends. This CDR3 is built from 12 residues. The CDR3 loop is CASSSQGYGYTF. In DNA, the CDR3 is TGTGCCAGCAGTTCACAGGGATATGGCTACACCTTC.

By share, this clonotype counts as large. The chain employs TRBV12-3 or TRBV12-4 and TRBJ1-2; the D is unclear. The length of the CDR3 is 14 residues. V gave up 7 bases and J gave up 4 bases, with 16 bases separating them. This CDR3 is CASTPQPSVYGYTF. CDR3 in DNA: TGTGCCAGCACCCCTCAGCCCTCGGTCTATGGCTACACCTTC.